This T cell receptor (beta chain) was retrieved from a study of shared T cell receptors in the human thymus. This CDR3 has 15 residues. The V end was cut by 1 base, the J end by 3 bases, with 10 bases between. Germline assignment: CDR1 MDHEN and CDR2 SYDVKM. Some clones are missing from TCRdb's copy, which holds only in-frame ones; the method was immunoSEQ multiplex PCR. The profile covers approximately 580,000 clones, with around 78% appearing a single time and about 0.013% taken by the ten largest. Separately, the same data were catalogued under a study of human thymus T cells. From that second work: Thymus specimens were resections from corrective heart surgery. Gene usage (both V and J) appeared biased in thymic and blood repertoires.

V usage is TRBV28 and J usage is TRBJ2-1, with a weak D call TRBD1 (5 bases). Input material: thymocytes. This clonotype was obtained from a boy less than two years old with a congenital heart defect. This CDR3 reads CASSLYRTLYNEQFF. For the CDR3, the DNA is TGTGCCAGCAGTTTATATAGGACACTCTACAATGAGCAGTTCTTC.